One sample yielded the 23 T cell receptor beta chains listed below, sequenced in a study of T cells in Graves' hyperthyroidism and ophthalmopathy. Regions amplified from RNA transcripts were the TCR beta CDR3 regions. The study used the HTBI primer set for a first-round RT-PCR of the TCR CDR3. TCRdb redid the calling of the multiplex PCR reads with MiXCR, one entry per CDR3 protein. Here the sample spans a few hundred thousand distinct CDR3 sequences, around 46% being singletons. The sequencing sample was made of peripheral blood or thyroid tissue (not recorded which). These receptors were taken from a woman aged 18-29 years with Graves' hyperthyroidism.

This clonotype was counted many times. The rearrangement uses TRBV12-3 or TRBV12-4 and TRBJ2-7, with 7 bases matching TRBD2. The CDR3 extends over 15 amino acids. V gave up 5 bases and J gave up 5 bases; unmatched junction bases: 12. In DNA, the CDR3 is TGTGCCAGCAGTCCCGGACTAGAGGATGCGGACGAGCAGTACTTC. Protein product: CASSPGLEDADEQYF.

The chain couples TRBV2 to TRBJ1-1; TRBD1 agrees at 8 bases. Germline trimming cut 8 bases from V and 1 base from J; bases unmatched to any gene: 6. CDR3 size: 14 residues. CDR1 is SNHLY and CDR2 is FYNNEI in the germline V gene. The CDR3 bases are TGTGCCAGCGTGCCCGGGACAGGGAACACTGAAGCTTTCTTT. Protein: CASVPGTGNTEAFF.

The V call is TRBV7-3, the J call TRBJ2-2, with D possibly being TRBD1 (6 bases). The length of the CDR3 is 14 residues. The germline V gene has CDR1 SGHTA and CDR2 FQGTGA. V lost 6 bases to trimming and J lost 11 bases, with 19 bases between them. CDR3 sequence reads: CASSFSGTHYELFF. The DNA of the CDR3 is TGTGCCAGCAGTTTCTCCGGGACACACTACGAGCTGTTTTTT.

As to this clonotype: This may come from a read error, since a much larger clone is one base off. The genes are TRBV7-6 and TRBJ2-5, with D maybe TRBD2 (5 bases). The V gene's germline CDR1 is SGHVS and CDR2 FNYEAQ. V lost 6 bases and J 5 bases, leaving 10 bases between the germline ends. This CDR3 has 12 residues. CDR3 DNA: TGTGCCAGCAGTTACGAGCGGGAGACCCAGTACTTC. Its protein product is CASSYERETQYF.

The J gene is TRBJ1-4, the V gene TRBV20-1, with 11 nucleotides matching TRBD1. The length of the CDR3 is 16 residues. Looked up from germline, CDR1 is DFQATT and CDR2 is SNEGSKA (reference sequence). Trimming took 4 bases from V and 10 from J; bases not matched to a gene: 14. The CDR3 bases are TGCAGTGCTACTAACCCCCAGGGACAGGGGGATAGAAAACTGTTTTTT. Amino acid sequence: CSATNPQGQGDRKLFF.

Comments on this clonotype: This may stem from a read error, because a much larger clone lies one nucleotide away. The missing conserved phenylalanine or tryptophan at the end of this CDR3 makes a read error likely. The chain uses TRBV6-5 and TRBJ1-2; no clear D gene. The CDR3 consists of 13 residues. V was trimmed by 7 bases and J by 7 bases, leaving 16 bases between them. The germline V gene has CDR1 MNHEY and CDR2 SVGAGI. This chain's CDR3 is CASKGLREPGYTL. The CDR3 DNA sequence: TGTGCCAGCAAGGGCCTCCGGGAGCCTGGCTACACCCTC.

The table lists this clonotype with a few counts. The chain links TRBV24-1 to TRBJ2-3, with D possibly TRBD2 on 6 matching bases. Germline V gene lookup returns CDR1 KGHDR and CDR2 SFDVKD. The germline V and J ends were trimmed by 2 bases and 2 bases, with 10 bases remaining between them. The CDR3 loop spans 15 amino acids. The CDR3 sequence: CATSDSGLNTDTQYF. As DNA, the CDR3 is TGTGCCACCAGTGATTCGGGACTGAACACAGATACGCAGTATTTT.

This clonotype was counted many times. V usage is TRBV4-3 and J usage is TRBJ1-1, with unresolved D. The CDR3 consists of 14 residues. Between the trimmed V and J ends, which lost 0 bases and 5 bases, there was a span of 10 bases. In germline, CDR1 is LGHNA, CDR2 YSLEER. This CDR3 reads CASSQDGVGTEAFF. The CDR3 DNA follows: TGCGCCAGCAGCCAAGACGGGGTAGGGACTGAAGCTTTCTTT.

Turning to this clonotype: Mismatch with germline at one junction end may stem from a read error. Written as DNA, the CDR3 is TGTGCCAGCAGCTTACCTTCTGGGACAGGGCACGGCTACGCCTTC. Translation: CASSLPSGTGHGYAF. This chain uses TRBV7-2 with TRBJ1-2; 9 bases match TRBD1. Per germline, CDR1 SGHTA and CDR2 FQGNSA. The CDR3 totals 15 residues. The whole variable domain, remainder taken from reference TRBV7-2 and TRBJ1-2, is GAGVSQSPSNKVTEKGKDVELRCDPISGHTALYWYRQSLGQGLEFLIYFQGNSAPDKSGLPSDRFSAERTGGSVSTLTIQRTQQEDSAVYLCASSLPSGTGHGYAFGSGTRLTVV.

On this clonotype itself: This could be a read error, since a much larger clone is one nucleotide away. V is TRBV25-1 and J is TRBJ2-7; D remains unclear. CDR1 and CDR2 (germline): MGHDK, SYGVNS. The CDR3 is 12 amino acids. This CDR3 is CASSQARNERYF. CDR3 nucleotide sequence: TGTGCCAGCAGCCAAGCTAGAAACGAGCGGTACTTC.

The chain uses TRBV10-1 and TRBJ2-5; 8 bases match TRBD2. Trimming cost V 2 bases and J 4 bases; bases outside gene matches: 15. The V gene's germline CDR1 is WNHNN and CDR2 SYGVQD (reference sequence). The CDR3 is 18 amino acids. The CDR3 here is CASSEPTRRAGDRETQYF. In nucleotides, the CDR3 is TGCGCCAGCAGTGAGCCCACCAGGAGAGCGGGAGATCGAGAGACCCAGTACTTC.

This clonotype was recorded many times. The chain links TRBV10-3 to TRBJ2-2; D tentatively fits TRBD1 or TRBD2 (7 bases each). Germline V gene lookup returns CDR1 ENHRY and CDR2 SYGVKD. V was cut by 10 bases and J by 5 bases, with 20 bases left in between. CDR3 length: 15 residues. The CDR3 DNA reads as TGTGCCACCAGAAGACAGGGAGCGGGAACCGGGGAGCTGTTTTTT. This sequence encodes CATRRQGAGTGELFF.

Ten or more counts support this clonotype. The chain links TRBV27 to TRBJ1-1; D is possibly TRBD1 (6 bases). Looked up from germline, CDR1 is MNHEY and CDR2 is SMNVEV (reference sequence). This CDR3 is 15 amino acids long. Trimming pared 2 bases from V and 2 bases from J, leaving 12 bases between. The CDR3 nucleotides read TGTGCCAGCAGTTTACTTGGACAGTCAAACACTGAAGCTTTCTTT. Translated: CASSLLGQSNTEAFF.

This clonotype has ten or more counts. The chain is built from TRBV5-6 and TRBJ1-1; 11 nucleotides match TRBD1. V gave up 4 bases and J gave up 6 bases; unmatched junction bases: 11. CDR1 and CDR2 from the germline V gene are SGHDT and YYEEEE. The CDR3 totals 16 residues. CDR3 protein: CASSEIRTGGFAEAFF. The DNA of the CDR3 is TGTGCCAGCAGCGAAATAAGGACAGGGGGCTTCGCTGAAGCTTTCTTT.

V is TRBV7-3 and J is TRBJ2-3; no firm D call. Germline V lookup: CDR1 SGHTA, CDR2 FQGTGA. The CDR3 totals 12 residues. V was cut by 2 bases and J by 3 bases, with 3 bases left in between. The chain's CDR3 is CASSLRTDTQYF. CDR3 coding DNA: TGTGCCAGCAGCTTACGAACAGATACGCAGTATTTT.

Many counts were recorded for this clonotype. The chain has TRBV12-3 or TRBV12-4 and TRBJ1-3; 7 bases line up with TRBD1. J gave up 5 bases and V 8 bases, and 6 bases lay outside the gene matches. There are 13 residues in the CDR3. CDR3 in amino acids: CASRQGRRNTIYF. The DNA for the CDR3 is TGTGCCAGCCGACAGGGTAGGAGAAACACCATATATTTT.

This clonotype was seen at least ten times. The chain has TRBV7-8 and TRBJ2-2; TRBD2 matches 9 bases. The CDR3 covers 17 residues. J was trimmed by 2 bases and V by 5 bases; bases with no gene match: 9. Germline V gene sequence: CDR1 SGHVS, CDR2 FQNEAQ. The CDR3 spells CASSNSPSGINTGELFF. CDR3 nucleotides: TGTGCCAGCAGCAACAGTCCTAGCGGGATCAACACCGGGGAGCTGTTTTTT. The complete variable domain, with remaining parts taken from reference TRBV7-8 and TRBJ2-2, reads GAGVSQSPRYKVAKRGQDVALRCDPISGHVSLFWYQQALGQGPEFLTYFQNEAQLDKSGLPSDRFFAERPEGSVSTLKIQRTQQEDSAVYLCASSNSPSGINTGELFFGEGSRLTVL.

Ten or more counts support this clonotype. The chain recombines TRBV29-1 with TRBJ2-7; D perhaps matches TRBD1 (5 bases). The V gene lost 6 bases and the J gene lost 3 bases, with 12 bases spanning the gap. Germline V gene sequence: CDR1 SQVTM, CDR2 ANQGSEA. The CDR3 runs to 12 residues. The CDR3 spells CSVTSGIYEQYF. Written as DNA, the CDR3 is TGCAGCGTGACATCAGGGATCTACGAGCAGTACTTC.

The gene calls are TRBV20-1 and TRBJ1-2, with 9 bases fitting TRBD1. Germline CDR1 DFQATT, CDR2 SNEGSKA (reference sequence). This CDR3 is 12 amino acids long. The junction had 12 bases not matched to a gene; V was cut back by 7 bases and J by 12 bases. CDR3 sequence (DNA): TGCAGTGTAAGACAGGGGGGCTCTGGAAACACCTTC. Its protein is CSVRQGGSGNTF.

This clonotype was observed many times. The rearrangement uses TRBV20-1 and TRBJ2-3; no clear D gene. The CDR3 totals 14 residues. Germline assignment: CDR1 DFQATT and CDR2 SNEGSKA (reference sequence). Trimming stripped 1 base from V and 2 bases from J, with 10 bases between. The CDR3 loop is CSARVGHSTDTQYF. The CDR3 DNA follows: TGCAGTGCTAGAGTGGGCCACTCCACAGATACGCAGTATTTT.

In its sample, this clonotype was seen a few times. For the CDR3, the DNA is TGTGCCAGCAGCCTCAACGACCCGGGACTAGGGATCTCCGAGCAGTACTTC. It codes for CASSLNDPGLGISEQYF. The chain is built from TRBV3-1 and TRBJ2-7; TRBD2 matches at 8 bases. The CDR3 consists of 17 residues. Per the germline V gene, CDR1 is LGHDT and CDR2 is YNNKEL (reference sequence). Losses at the gene ends were 4 bases for V and 6 bases for J; bases not matched to a gene: 17.

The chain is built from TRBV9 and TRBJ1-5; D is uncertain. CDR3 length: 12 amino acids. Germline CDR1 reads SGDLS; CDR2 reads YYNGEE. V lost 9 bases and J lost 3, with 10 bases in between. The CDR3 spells CAIRADNQPQHF. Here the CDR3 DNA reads TGTGCCATCCGCGCAGACAATCAGCCCCAGCATTTT.

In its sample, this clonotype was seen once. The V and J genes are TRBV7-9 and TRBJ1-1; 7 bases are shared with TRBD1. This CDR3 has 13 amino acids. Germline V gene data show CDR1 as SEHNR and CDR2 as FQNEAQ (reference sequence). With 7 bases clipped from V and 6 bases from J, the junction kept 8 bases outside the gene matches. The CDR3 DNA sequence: TGTGCCAGCACCCAGACAGGGAAAGCTGAAGCTTTCTTT. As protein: CASTQTGKAEAFF.